This T cell receptor (beta chain) was sequenced in a study of T cell changes during pregnancy in multiple sclerosis. Sequencing was performed with immunoSEQ multiplex PCR; in TCRdb, only in-frame clones are kept and a portion is missing. Here the sample spans under 100,000 clones, roughly 93% being singletons. V was pared by 3 bases and J by 3 bases, with 6 bases between. The CDR3 sequence is 14 residues long. Germline V gives CDR1 MGHRA, CDR2 YSYEKL. This receptor was identified in a female donor with multiple sclerosis, enrolled in a pregnancy study. V is TRBV4-1 and J is TRBJ1-6, with D perhaps matching TRBD1 (5 bases). The source material was peripheral blood, sampled in the third trimester of pregnancy. CDR3 bases: TGCGCCAGCAGCCAGCAGGGCTATAATTCACCCCTCCACTTT. Protein product: CASSQQGYNSPLHF.